This TCR beta chain originates from a study of blood T cell repertoires in COVID-19. Study at large: From the United States, Italy and Spain came samples of acute and convalescent COVID-19. T cells, B-cell-depleted T cells, or PBMCs provided the cDNA or gDNA that served as material.

This clone was counted a few times. How the authors handled the data: The authors estimated nucleated cell counts from reference gene primer amplification. Only in-frame clones appear in the TCRdb table, and some are missing; sequencing was by immunoSEQ multiplex PCR. Clone size and V and J calls were adopted from that table, with D and trimming inferred from the DNA. The sample has roughly 69,000 clones; 80% to 90% are singletons. V lost 7 bases and J 0 bases, leaving 12 bases between the germline ends. The CDR3 length is 15 residues. CDR1 and CDR2 (germline): SNHLY, FYNNEI. This sequence originates from a human donor in a cohort sampled during active COVID-19. Input material: peripheral blood. This sequence joins TRBV2 and TRBJ2-2; D is uncertain. The CDR3 loop is CASKQTVANTGELFF. CDR3 sequence (DNA): TGTGCCAGCAAACAAACCGTCGCGAACACCGGGGAGCTGTTTTTT.